This passage covers 5 T cell receptor beta chains from one sample sequenced in a study of shared clonotypes between healthy human individuals. Profiling relied on immunoSEQ multiplex PCR, and the TCRdb table lists in-frame clones only, not all of them. The sample yields about 2 million clones, about 95% seen once. The naive CD8 fraction comprised CD45RO-negative cells positively selected for CCR7 and excluded terminally differentiated effector memory CD45RA+ cells. Sequences were obtained from naive CD8+ T cells sorted from blood. These receptors were taken from a man between 18 and 29 years old in good health.

This clone appeared once. This chain connects TRBV5-5 to TRBJ2-7; the D gene could be TRBD1 or TRBD2 (5 bases each). The CDR3 covers 13 residues. CDR1 and CDR2 (germline): SGHKS, YYEKEE (reference sequence). Deletions cut 1 base from V and 2 bases from J, with 7 bases between. The CDR3 loop is CASSLRGPYEQYF. As DNA, the CDR3 is TGTGCCAGCAGCTTGAGGGGACCCTACGAGCAGTACTTC.

The chain couples TRBV7-2 to TRBJ2-7, with TRBD2 as a possible D gene (6 bases). The CDR3 consists of 15 residues. CDR1 is SGHTA, CDR2 FQGNSA, per germline. V lost 2 bases and J 0 bases, leaving 11 bases between the germline ends. CDR3 amino acids: CASSLWDSSSYEQYF. CDR3 DNA sequence: TGTGCCAGCAGCTTATGGGACTCAAGCTCCTACGAGCAGTACTTC.

V is TRBV27 and J is TRBJ2-3, with 7 bases lining up with TRBD2. Losses at the gene ends were 4 bases for V and 2 bases for J; bases not matched to a gene: 9. Per the germline V gene, CDR1 is MNHEY and CDR2 is SMNVEV (reference sequence). CDR3 length: 16 amino acids. In DNA, the CDR3 is TGTGCCAGCAGTTCCCTATTAAGCGGGAACACAGATACGCAGTATTTT. Encoded protein: CASSSLLSGNTDTQYF.

V and J are TRBV27 and TRBJ1-2, with D uncertain. This CDR3 spans 13 amino acids. Germline assignment: CDR1 MNHEY and CDR2 SMNVEV (reference sequence). V was trimmed by 0 bases and J by 8 bases, leaving 10 bases between them. The CDR3 protein is CASSLSGREGYTF. In DNA, the CDR3 is TGTGCCAGCAGTTTATCCGGTCGGGAAGGCTACACCTTC.

On this clone itself: The same CDR3 is also encoded by other DNA sequences in this sample. The chain recombines TRBV9 with TRBJ2-7, with 10 bases lining up with TRBD2. The length of the CDR3 is 15 residues. J lost 0 bases, V lost 3 bases, and 3 bases had no gene match. Germline lookup yields CDR1 SGDLS and CDR2 YYNGEE. The CDR3 here is CASSAGLASSYEQYF. Written as DNA, the CDR3 is TGTGCCAGCAGCGCGGGACTAGCGAGCTCCTACGAGCAGTACTTC.